Sequencing of this T cell receptor beta chain was carried out in a study of T cell responses to AZD1222 COVID-19 vaccine. Study in general: Pooling covered second doses at about 4 or about 12 weeks. Study-wide points: When two AZD1222 doses had been given, Spike-specific TCR breadth and depth rose.

Trimming pared 6 bases from V and 0 bases from J, leaving 15 bases between. This CDR3 has 15 amino acids. Germline CDR1 is SGHAT and CDR2 is FQNNGV. Measured with immunoSEQ multiplex PCR; TCRdb has only the in-frame clones, and not every one. The data contain 180,000 or so clones, about 95% of them singletons. Note on this clone: Its antigen is not identified.

The chain recombines TRBV11-2 with TRBJ2-7, with D possibly TRBD1 on 5 matching bases. This TCR derives from an adult in good health. This sample comprised peripheral blood, obtained on day 0 of AZD1222 vaccination. For the CDR3, the DNA is TGTGCCAGCAGGAGAATAGGGGCTAGCTCCTACGAGCAGTACTTC. As protein: CASRRIGASSYEQYF. The full variable domain, rest sourced from reference TRBV11-2 and TRBJ2-7, is EAGVAQSPRYKIIEKRQSVAFWCNPISGHATLYWYQQILGQGPKLLIQFQNNGVVDDSQLPKDRFSAERLKGVDSTLKIQPAKLEDSAVYLCASRRIGASSYEQYFGPGTRLTVT.